This T cell receptor (beta chain) is drawn from a study of blood T cell repertoires in COVID-19. Study-level background: PBMCs, B-cell-depleted T cells, or T cells provided the cDNA or gDNA that made up the material.

Germline CDR1 KGHSH, CDR2 LQKENI. V dropped 3 bases and J dropped 4 bases, with 15 bases sitting between them. This CDR3 contains 16 residues. Sequencing used immunoSEQ multiplex PCR; TCRdb keeps in-frame clones, though not all of them. The sample shows about 260,000 clones, approximately 90% of them seen only once. Sequencing used PBMCs or T cells enriched from blood (not recorded which). The TCR comes from a man in his forties or fifties who had been exposed to COVID-19. The genes are TRBV18 and TRBJ1-4; no clear D. The CDR3 nucleotides read TGTGCCAGCTCACCCACTAGGTCACAGTTTAATGAAAAACTGTTTTTT. It specifies CASSPTRSQFNEKLFF. Full variable domain (outside the CDR3, taken from reference TRBV18 and TRBJ1-4): NAGVMQNPRHLVRRRGQEARLRCSPMKGHSHVYWYRQLPEEGLKFMVYLQKENIIDESGMPKERFSAEFPKEGPSILRIQQVVRGDSAAYFCASSPTRSQFNEKLFFGSGTQLSVL.